The rows below give T cell receptor beta chains drawn from one sample of a study of response to subunit inactivated influenza vaccine. TCRdb re-analysed the RT-PCR reads in MiXCR, keeping a single row per CDR3 protein. The sample holds 500,000 to 550,000 distinct CDR3 sequences; 7.6% are singletons and the top ten take 13%. Sequences were derived from PBMCs from blood, sampled about 24 months after vaccination. These receptors all stem from a man between 50 and 69 years old who received an inactivated influenza vaccine. Both conserved end residues are part of each CDR3. The D gene is left open where the match is weak. Clone size is not always given. Where it is, it says once, few, many or a class for expanded clones.

TRBV7-2,-,TRBJ2-7,TRBD1,CASSPGTGRHEQYF,TGTGCCAGCAGCCCCGGGACAGGGCGCCACGAGCAGTACTTC
TRBV6-2/TRBV6-3,-,TRBJ2-7,-,CASSDPDLGVLVYEQYF,TGTGCCAGCAGTGACCCGGATCTGGGGGTCCTAGTTTACGAGCAGTACTTC
TRBV20-1,-,TRBJ2-5,-,CSARDMRGLETQYF,TGCAGTGCTAGAGATATGCGGGGCCTAGAGACCCAGTACTTC
TRBV5-4,few,TRBJ2-5,-,CASSLGRRAGRGETQYF,TGTGCCAGCAGCTTGGGTCGTCGAGCGGGAAGGGGGGAGACCCAGTACTTC
TRBV18,-,TRBJ2-1,TRBD2,CASSTGTSNEQFF,TGTGCCAGCTCAACCGGGACTAGCAATGAGCAGTTCTTC
TRBV4-2,many,TRBJ1-1,TRBD1,CASSRSTGVNTEAFF,TGTGCCAGCAGCCGATCGACAGGGGTGAACACTGAAGCTTTCTTT
TRBV11-2,few,TRBJ2-7,TRBD1,CASSLGAGTGDHEQYF,TGTGCCAGCAGCTTAGGGGCCGGGACAGGGGACCACGAGCAGTACTTC
TRBV29-1,few,TRBJ2-2,-,CSAFHPTGELFF,TGCAGTGCCTTCCATCCCACCGGGGAGCTGTTTTTT
TRBV5-5,few,TRBJ1-6,TRBD1,CASSFRQGTESPLHF,TGTGCCAGCAGCTTCCGACAGGGGACGGAATCACCCCTCCACTTT
TRBV6-1,many,TRBJ2-5,-,CASSPWARLVEETQYF,TGTGCCAGCAGTCCCTGGGCGAGGCTGGTTGAAGAGACCCAGTACTTC
TRBV29-1,few,TRBJ2-7,-,CSGSGASYEQYF,TGCAGCGGGAGTGGGGCGTCCTACGAGCAGTACTTC
TRBV4-2,-,TRBJ2-1,TRBD1,CASSQPGQGEGWEQFF,TGTGCCAGCAGCCAACCGGGACAGGGGGAAGGTTGGGAGCAGTTCTTC
TRBV29-1,few,TRBJ1-4,-,CSVGSGSTNEKLFF,TGCAGCGTCGGTTCGGGGTCAACTAATGAAAAACTGTTTTTT
TRBV5-1,many,TRBJ2-3,-,CASSLGSSSSTDTQYF,TGCGCCAGCAGCCTAGGGTCTTCATCTAGCACAGATACGCAGTATTTT
TRBV24-1,few,TRBJ2-5,-,CATSDSNSVEFQETQYF,TGTGCCACCAGTGATTCTAACTCTGTCGAATTCCAAGAGACCCAGTACTTC
TRBV7-8,many,TRBJ2-3,-,CASSLPTDTQYF,TGTGCCAGCAGCCTGCCGACAGATACGCAGTATTTT
TRBV27,-,TRBJ2-7,-,CASSLFPGYEQYF,TGTGCCAGCAGTTTATTTCCCGGGTACGAGCAGTACTTC
TRBV7-8,few,TRBJ1-5,-,CASSLGGGFGQPQHF,TGTGCCAGCAGCTTAGGCGGCGGGTTTGGCCAGCCCCAGCATTTT
TRBV11-2,-,TRBJ2-5,TRBD2,CASSSSGGLSETQYF,TGTGCCAGCAGCTCTAGCGGGGGGCTTTCGGAGACCCAGTACTTC
TRBV6-1,few,TRBJ2-1,TRBD2,CASRGTGLAYNEQFF,TGTGCCAGCAGGGGAACCGGACTAGCCTACAATGAGCAGTTCTTC
TRBV4-3,few,TRBJ1-2,-,CASSQADPGDYGYTF,TGCGCCAGCAGCCAAGCCGACCCAGGGGACTATGGCTACACCTTC
TRBV20-1,-,TRBJ1-2,-,CSARDLLANYGYTF,TGCAGTGCTAGAGATCTGTTAGCTAACTATGGCTACACCTTC
TRBV6-1,-,TRBJ2-7,-,CAARSGGAYEQYF,TGTGCCGCAAGGAGCGGCGGGGCCTACGAGCAGTACTTC
TRBV29-1,many,TRBJ2-5,-,CSVDRGAPHRTQYF,TGCAGCGTCGACCGGGGGGCCCCTCATCGGACCCAGTACTTC
TRBV3-1,-,TRBJ1-6,-,CASSPLGVYNSPLHF,TGTGCCAGCAGCCCGTTAGGGGTTTATAATTCACCCCTCCACTTT
TRBV28,few,TRBJ2-3,TRBD2,CASSYPTPGTSGGARTDTQYF,TGTGCCAGCAGTTATCCGACCCCGGGGACTAGCGGGGGGGCTCGCACAGATACGCAGTATTTT
TRBV29-1,few,TRBJ2-7,TRBD1,CSVEWLGQGFYEQYF,TGCAGCGTTGAGTGGCTGGGACAGGGTTTCTACGAGCAGTACTTC
TRBV3-1,-,TRBJ2-1,TRBD2,CASSQGTSRYNEQFF,TGTGCCAGCAGCCAGGGGACTAGCCGCTACAATGAGCAGTTCTTC
TRBV6-9,few,TRBJ2-7,-,CASSYSPDSPTYEQYF,TGTGCCAGCAGTTATTCTCCCGACAGTCCAACCTACGAGCAGTACTTC
TRBV6-2/TRBV6-3,-,TRBJ2-1,-,CASSLAPGGPNNEQFF,TGTGCCAGCAGTTTAGCCCCCGGGGGGCCCAACAATGAGCAGTTCTTC
TRBV12-3/TRBV12-4,few,TRBJ1-1,TRBD1,CASSLRQGFGTEAFF,TGTGCCAGCAGTTTAAGACAGGGGTTCGGCACTGAAGCTTTCTTT
TRBV4-2,many,TRBJ2-7,-,CASSQDPPGSSYEQYF,TGTGCCAGCAGCCAAGATCCGCCTGGGTCCTCCTACGAGCAGTACTTC
TRBV7-9,many,TRBJ2-1,-,CASSLMGDHTYEQFF,TGTGCCAGCAGCTTAATGGGAGACCACACCTATGAGCAGTTCTTC
TRBV27,-,TRBJ2-5,-,CASKKTGGRETQYF,TGTGCCAGCAAAAAGACAGGAGGGCGAGAGACCCAGTACTTC
TRBV6-2/TRBV6-3,many,TRBJ2-3,TRBD1,CASSYYPGTVSTDTQYF,TGTGCCAGCAGTTACTACCCGGGGACAGTAAGCACAGATACGCAGTATTTT
TRBV3-1,many,TRBJ2-1,TRBD2,CASSPPTSGGKQFF,TGTGCCAGCAGCCCGCCTACTAGCGGAGGGAAGCAGTTCTTC
TRBV7-2,-,TRBJ2-5,TRBD2,CASSPPGGGRGETQYF,TGTGCCAGCAGCCCCCCCGGGGGCGGGAGGGGTGAGACCCAGTACTTC
TRBV6-2/TRBV6-3,-,TRBJ2-1,-,CASSYGPGLYNEQFF,TGTGCCAGCAGTTACGGTCCAGGCCTCTACAATGAGCAGTTCTTC
TRBV10-3,many,TRBJ2-7,TRBD1,CAITGGQGSSYEQYF,TGTGCCATCACCGGGGGACAGGGATCGAGCTACGAGCAGTACTTC
TRBV6-5,many,TRBJ2-2,-,CASSYSVRGWTGELFF,TGTGCCAGCAGTTACTCAGTCAGGGGTTGGACCGGGGAGCTGTTTTTT
TRBV20-1,many,TRBJ2-2,-,CSASSVADANTGELFF,TGCAGTGCTAGCTCTGTGGCCGACGCGAACACCGGGGAGCTGTTTTTT
TRBV4-1,-,TRBJ1-2,TRBD1,CASSQVRGQTVYGYTF,TGCGCCAGCAGCCAAGTCAGGGGGCAGACAGTCTATGGCTACACCTTC
TRBV15,-,TRBJ1-3,-,CATSRQHPTGNTIYF,TGTGCCACCAGCAGACAGCACCCGACTGGAAACACCATATATTTT
TRBV7-9,few,TRBJ2-1,-,CASSLSHRDNEQFF,TGTGCCAGCAGCTTAAGTCACAGGGATAATGAGCAGTTCTTC
TRBV12-3/TRBV12-4,many,TRBJ1-2,TRBD1,CASSPRRTGVGYTF,TGTGCCAGCAGTCCGAGGAGGACAGGGGTTGGCTACACCTTC
TRBV28,-,TRBJ2-1,TRBD2,CASSTGTSGSWSNEQFF,TGTGCCAGCAGCACCGGGACTAGCGGGAGTTGGTCGAATGAGCAGTTCTTC
TRBV5-8,few,TRBJ2-5,TRBD1,CASSRRTGGFGETQYF,TGTGCCAGCAGCAGAAGGACAGGGGGTTTCGGGGAGACCCAGTACTTC
TRBV10-3,many,TRBJ2-7,-,CAISESTTIWGEQYF,TGTGCCATCAGTGAGTCGACTACGATATGGGGCGAGCAGTACTTC
TRBV4-3,-,TRBJ2-2,-,CASSQDPGRNTGELFF,TGCGCCAGCAGCCAAGACCCAGGGCGGAACACCGGGGAGCTGTTTTTT
TRBV28,-,TRBJ1-6,-,CASSFIRAGVGSPLHF,TGTGCCAGCAGCTTTATCCGGGCAGGGGTAGGTTCACCCCTCCACTTT
TRBV11-2,few,TRBJ2-1,TRBD2,CASSIVTGGGYNEQFF,TGTGCCAGCAGCATCGTAACGGGAGGGGGCTACAATGAGCAGTTCTTC
TRBV7-8,-,TRBJ2-1,TRBD2,CASSGASGAISYNEQFF,TGTGCCAGCAGCGGGGCTAGCGGGGCTATTTCCTACAATGAGCAGTTCTTC
TRBV20-1,many,TRBJ2-3,TRBD2,CRPGRGSSTDTQYF,TGCAGGCCCGGGCGGGGGTCTAGCACAGATACGCAGTATTTT